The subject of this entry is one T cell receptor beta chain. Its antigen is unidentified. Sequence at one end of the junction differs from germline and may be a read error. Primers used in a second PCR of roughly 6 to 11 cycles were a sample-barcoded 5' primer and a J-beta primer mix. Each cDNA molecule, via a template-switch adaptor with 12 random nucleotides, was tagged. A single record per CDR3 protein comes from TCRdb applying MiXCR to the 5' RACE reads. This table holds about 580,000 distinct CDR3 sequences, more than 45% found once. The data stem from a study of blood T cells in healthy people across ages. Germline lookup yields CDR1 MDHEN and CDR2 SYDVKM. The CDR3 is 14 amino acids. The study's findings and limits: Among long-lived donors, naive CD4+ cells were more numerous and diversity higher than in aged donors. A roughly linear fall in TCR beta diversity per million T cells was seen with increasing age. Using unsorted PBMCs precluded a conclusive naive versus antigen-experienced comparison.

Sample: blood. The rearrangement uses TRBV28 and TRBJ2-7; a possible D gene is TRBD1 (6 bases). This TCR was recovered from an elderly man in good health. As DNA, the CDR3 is TGTGCCAACAGTTTCTTCGGGACAAATTACGAGCAGTACTTC. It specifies CANSFFGTNYEQYF.